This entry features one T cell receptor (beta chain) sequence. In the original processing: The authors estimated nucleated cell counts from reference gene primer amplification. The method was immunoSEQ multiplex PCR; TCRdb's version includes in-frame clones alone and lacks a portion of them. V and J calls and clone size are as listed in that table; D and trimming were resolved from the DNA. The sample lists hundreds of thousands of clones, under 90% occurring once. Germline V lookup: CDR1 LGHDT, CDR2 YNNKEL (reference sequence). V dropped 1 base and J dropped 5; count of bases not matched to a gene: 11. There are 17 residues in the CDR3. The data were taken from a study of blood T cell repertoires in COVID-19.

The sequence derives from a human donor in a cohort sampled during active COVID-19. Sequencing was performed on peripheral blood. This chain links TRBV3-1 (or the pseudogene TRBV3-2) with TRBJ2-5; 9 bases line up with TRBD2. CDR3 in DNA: TGTGCCAGCAGCCAAGTTACAGTAGCGGGAGTTAAGGAGACCCAGTACTTC. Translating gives CASSQVTVAGVKETQYF.